The rows below give T cell receptor beta chains drawn from one sample of a study of cytomegalovirus exposure and HLA in healthy donors. Sequencing was performed with immunoSEQ multiplex PCR; in TCRdb, only in-frame clones are kept and a portion is missing. This repertoire shows fewer than 85,000 clones, around 81% found once; its top ten account for almost 6%. Sequencing used PBMCs. Source of these receptors: a man younger than 35 in good health and CMV-seropositive. The CDR3 runs from the conserved cysteine through the conserved F or W. A D gene is named only where the DNA matches it firmly. A clone size is listed for some rows: how often the clone was seen (once, few, many), or a class if it is expanded.

D gene	V gene	CDR3 length	clone size	J gene	CDR3 DNA	CDR3 protein
NA	TRBV10-2	13	NA	TRBJ2-7	TGCGCCAGCAGTGTCCTAGCCACCTACGAGCAGTACTTC	CASSVLATYEQYF
NA	TRBV10-3	13	NA	TRBJ1-3	TGTGCCGTACAGGCGCCCTCTGGAAACACCATATATTTT	CAVQAPSGNTIYF
TRBD2	TRBV5-1	15	NA	TRBJ2-1	TGCGCCAGCAGCTCCTCGACTAGCGCCTACAATGAGCAGTTCTTC	CASSSSTSAYNEQFF
NA	TRBV6-5	13	NA	TRBJ2-1	TGTGCCAGCAGTTACTCTGGCCCCCGTGAGCAGTTCTTC	CASSYSGPREQFF
TRBD1	TRBV7-7	13	NA	TRBJ1-1	TGTGCTGTCACCCGACAGGGGGGCACTGAAGCTTTCTTT	CAVTRQGGTEAFF
NA	TRBV7-9	14	NA	TRBJ2-7	TGTGCCAGCAGCCCGCCGGTTCCTGTCCACGAGCAGTACTTC	CASSPPVPVHEQYF
TRBD2	TRBV4-1	21	NA	TRBJ2-3	TGCGCCAGCAGCCATCGGGGTCTAGGCGGGGAGGGCCAGGGATGGGCAGATACGCAGTATTTT	CASSHRGLGGEGQGWADTQYF
TRBD2	TRBV29-1	14	NA	TRBJ2-1	TGCAGCGCTAGGACTAGCGGGAGCCACAATGAGCAGTTCTTC	CSARTSGSHNEQFF
TRBD2	TRBV29-1	18	NA	TRBJ2-2	TGCAGCGTTGAAGACCGGGGTAGCGGGAGGATGTACACCGGGGAGCTGTTTTTT	CSVEDRGSGRMYTGELFF
TRBD1	TRBV6-4	16	NA	TRBJ1-2	TGTGCCAGCAGTGACAATCTTGGACAGGGGATCTATGGCTACACCTTC	CASSDNLGQGIYGYTF
NA	TRBV5-1	14	NA	TRBJ1-2	TGCGCCAGCAGCTTGGGACAGAGTAACTATGGCTACACCTTC	CASSLGQSNYGYTF
NA	TRBV28	11	NA	TRBJ1-2	TGTGCCAGCAGCACAGGGCCTGGCTACACCTTC	CASSTGPGYTF
NA	TRBV2	13	NA	TRBJ2-7	TGTGCCAGCAGTGGCGGCAGCCCCTACGAGCAGTACTTC	CASSGGSPYEQYF
NA	TRBV28	15	NA	TRBJ1-3	TGTGCCAGCTCTGGACTGCCGAGGTCGGGAAACACCATATATTTT	CASSGLPRSGNTIYF
TRBD1	TRBV10-1	14	NA	TRBJ2-5	TGCGCCAGCAGGCCGGAAGGACAGGAAGAGACCCAGTACTTC	CASRPEGQEETQYF
NA	TRBV11-2	13	NA	TRBJ1-4	TGTGCCAGCAGCACTCAGGGAAATGAAAAACTGTTTTTT	CASSTQGNEKLFF
NA	TRBV25-1	14	once	TRBJ2-7	TGTGCCAGCAGTGAATTGCACAGGGCCTACGAGCAGTACTTC	CASSELHRAYEQYF
NA	TRBV4-1	17	medium-sized	TRBJ2-1	TGCGCCAGCAGCCCACAACAGGGAACCCCCGAAGGGAGTGAGCAGTTCTTC	CASSPQQGTPEGSEQFF
TRBD2	TRBV5-4	17	NA	TRBJ2-1	TGTGCCAGCAGCCCTGGACTAGGAGGGCCGTCGTACAATGAGCAGTTCTTC	CASSPGLGGPSYNEQFF
TRBD2	TRBV7-9	15	NA	TRBJ2-3	TGTGCCAGCAGCCGGACTAGCGGGAGTGCAGATACGCAGTATTTT	CASSRTSGSADTQYF
NA	TRBV6-5	14	NA	TRBJ2-1	TGTGCCAGCACTCCAGGACTTTCCTACAATGAGCAGTTCTTC	CASTPGLSYNEQFF
TRBD1	TRBV5-1	15	NA	TRBJ1-1	TGCGCCAGCAGCCTGGGGACAGGGGGCGACACTGAAGCTTTCTTT	CASSLGTGGDTEAFF
NA	TRBV20-1	11	NA	TRBJ2-7	TGCAGTGCTTTCGGACTAATCGAGCAGTACTTC	CSAFGLIEQYF
NA	TRBV7-9	13	NA	TRBJ1-2	TGTGCCAGCAGCTTACTGGGTCTGGGCGGCTACACCTTC	CASSLLGLGGYTF
TRBD2	TRBV5-1	15	NA	TRBJ2-1	TGCGCCAGCATCCCCGGGACTAGCGGTTACAATGAGCAGTTCTTC	CASIPGTSGYNEQFF
NA	TRBV6-1	13	NA	TRBJ2-5	TGTGCCAGCAGTGAAAGGGAGGCAAGTCTTCAAAACTTC	CASSEREASLQNF